The TCR beta chain under discussion was sequenced for a study of CD8+ T cells in alopecia areata. The overall study: The duration of tofacitinib was 6 to 18 months, with 6 months off drug afterward. Findings and limits, study-wide: TCRs were shared less clearly across patients than in mice, possibly for HLA-related reasons.

Reverse transcribed after extraction, RNA yielded cDNA as the sequencing template. Generated by immunoSEQ multiplex PCR, the TCRdb table keeps only in-frame clones and is missing some. This repertoire shows around 140,000 clones, about 46% found once; its top ten account for approximately 19%. As to this clone: Its target is not known.

Obtained from alopecia areata patients were lesional scalp punch biopsies along with peripheral blood. In germline, CDR1 is SNHLY, CDR2 FYNNEI. V was clipped by 10 bases and J by 2 bases; unmatched bases: 7. The CDR3 loop spans 15 amino acids. The receptor's source is a human donor with alopecia areata. The J gene is TRBJ2-1, the V gene TRBV2, with 11 bases identical to TRBD2. This specimen consisted of CD8+ T cells sorted from blood, obtained at week 0. CDR3 sequence reads: CATVRTSGPYNEQFF. In nucleotides, the CDR3 is TGTGCCACCGTTCGGACTAGCGGGCCCTACAATGAGCAGTTCTTC.